This T cell receptor (beta chain) stems from a study of T cell repertoires in cytomegalovirus infection. Study-level information: Public TCR beta signature analysis indicated the presence of both CMV infection and matching HLA type. Study-wide results and caveats: In two of eight donors, the top clonotype was HLA-C-restricted CMV-specific.

Concerning this clonotype: Antigen specificity is unknown. A single base separates this from a much larger clone, so it may be a read error.

MiXCR was run by TCRdb on the reads, yielding one entry per CDR3 protein. The table includes 150,000 to 200,000 distinct CDR3 sequences, 28% detected once. The TCR originated in a human donor in good health (CMV status not recorded). Some clones in this sample may be carry-over from other donors' samples. Material: PBMCs.

The CDR3 bases are TGTGCCAGCAGCGGACCAATTAACTGGATGAACACTGAAGCTTTCTTT. This codes for CASSGPINWMNTEAFF. J is TRBJ1-1 and V is TRBV7-9; no definite D call. The CDR3 consists of 16 residues. Germline lookup yields CDR1 SEHNR and CDR2 FQNEAQ (reference sequence). V shed 5 bases and J shed 0 bases, with 16 bases lying between them.